This T cell receptor (beta chain) stems from a study of cytomegalovirus exposure and HLA in healthy donors. Study-wide results and limits: Researchers had no immune exposure information except CMV serostatus available.

A multiplex PCR was run with 60 Vbeta primers and 13 Jbeta primers. TCRdb's copy holds only in-frame clones and misses some; the assay was immunoSEQ multiplex PCR. The repertoire holds about 160,000 clones, about 85% seen once, with 1% in the top ten. As to this clone: Its matching antigen is unknown.

The TCR originated in a boy aged 2 to 9 in good health and CMV-seronegative. The sequenced sample was PBMCs.

CDR3 sequence: CASSYSGGRAYNEQFF. In nucleotides, the CDR3 is TGTGCCAGCAGTTACTCCGGCGGGCGAGCTTACAATGAGCAGTTCTTC. The chain has TRBV6-5 and TRBJ2-1, with a weak D call TRBD2 (5 bases). V lost 0 bases to trimming and J lost 4 bases, with 13 bases between them. The CDR3 extends over 16 amino acids. Germline-derived CDR1 and CDR2 are MNHEY and SVGAGI.